The 10 T cell receptor beta chains below come from one sample, sequenced in a study of cytomegalovirus exposure and HLA in healthy donors. The PCR employed 60 Vbeta primers together with 13 Jbeta primers. Measured with immunoSEQ multiplex PCR; TCRdb has only the in-frame clones, and not every one. Of more than 110,000 clones listed, around 82% are singletons. The material sequenced was PBMCs. The receptor set was obtained from a man aged 45-65 years in good health and CMV-seronegative.

The rearrangement uses TRBV7-3 and TRBJ2-1; no firm D call. The CDR3 runs to 13 residues. Trimming took 4 bases from V and 5 from J, leaving 9 bases between them. CDR1 SGHTA and CDR2 FQGTGA come from the germline V gene. The CDR3 here is CASSWSGDNEQFF. The CDR3 region has the DNA TGTGCCAGCAGCTGGTCGGGTGACAATGAGCAGTTCTTC.

The chain combines TRBV5-1 with TRBJ1-2, with 8 bases lining up with TRBD1. Germline V gene data show CDR1 as SGHRS and CDR2 as YFSETQ. V lost 0 bases and J lost 4; bases outside the gene matches: 8. The CDR3 runs 16 residues. The DNA of the CDR3 is TGCGCCAGCAGCTTGGCCCAGGGGGCGTCTAGCTATGGCTACACCTTC. Translation gives CASSLAQGASSYGYTF.

The rearrangement links TRBV6-1 to TRBJ2-6; a possible D gene is TRBD1 (6 bases). Trimming shortened V by 10 bases and J by 0 bases, and 13 bases separated the two germline ends. This CDR3 is 15 amino acids long. Looked up from germline, CDR1 is MNHNS and CDR2 is SASEGT. In nucleotides, the CDR3 is TGTGCCATCCACAGGGACCCCTCTGGGGCCAACGTCCTGACTTTC. Protein sequence: CAIHRDPSGANVLTF.

V gene TRBV4-1 combines with J gene TRBJ2-1; D may be TRBD2 (6 bases). The CDR3 sequence is 14 residues long. Germline lookup yields CDR1 MGHRA and CDR2 YSYEKL. The germline V and J ends were trimmed by 4 bases and 10 bases, with 17 bases remaining between them. In nucleotides, the CDR3 is TGCGCCAGCAGCCTCGCGGGGATCTCCGGGGAGCAGTTCTTC. This codes for CASSLAGISGEQFF.

This rearrangement joins TRBV15 to TRBJ2-3; 10 bases match TRBD2. This CDR3 is 17 amino acids long. The germline gives CDR1 LNHNV, CDR2 YYDKDF (reference sequence). V gave up 0 bases and J gave up 0 bases; unmatched junction bases: 3. The CDR3 DNA sequence: TGTGCCACCAGCAGAGACGAGACTAGCGGGAGCACAGATACGCAGTATTTT. It encodes CATSRDETSGSTDTQYF.

The chain combines TRBV19 with TRBJ1-6, with 10 positions matching TRBD1. Per germline, CDR1 LNHDA and CDR2 SQIVND (reference sequence). The CDR3 has 15 residues. V was clipped by 6 bases and J by 7 bases; unmatched bases: 6. CDR3 DNA: TGTGCCAGTAGGACAGGGGGCGAAGGCAATTCACCCCTCCACTTT. Its protein product is CASRTGGEGNSPLHF. The full variable domain, completed using reference TRBV19 and TRBJ1-6, is DGGITQSPKYLFRKEGQNVTLSCEQNLNHDAMYWYRQDPGQGLRLIYYSQIVNDFQKGDIAEGYSVSREKKESFPLTVTSAQKNPTAFYLCASRTGGEGNSPLHFGNGTRLTVT.

J is TRBJ1-2 and V is TRBV5-1, with D possibly TRBD1 on 5 matching bases. V gave up 5 bases and J gave up 1 base, with 9 bases separating them. The CDR3 length is 13 residues. Germline values: CDR1 SGHRS, CDR2 YFSETQ. Written as DNA, the CDR3 is TGCGCCAGCAGTCAGGACAATAACTATGGCTACACCTTC. It codes for CASSQDNNYGYTF.

Here the CDR3 reads CASSLKGVEQYF. In nucleotides, the CDR3 is TGTGCCAGCAGCTTAAAAGGAGTCGAGCAGTACTTC. V is TRBV11-2 and J is TRBJ2-7; D remains ambiguous. The CDR3 runs 12 residues. Germline-derived CDR1 and CDR2 are SGHAT and FQNNGV. V dropped 2 bases and J dropped 6 bases, with 8 bases sitting between them. The full variable domain, its missing parts supplied by reference TRBV11-2 and TRBJ2-7, is EAGVAQSPRYKIIEKRQSVAFWCNPISGHATLYWYQQILGQGPKLLIQFQNNGVVDDSQLPKDRFSAERLKGVDSTLKIQPAKLEDSAVYLCASSLKGVEQYFGPGTRLTVT.

The chain's CDR3 is CASSPDSGRQYF. The CDR3 DNA follows: TGTGCCAGTAGTCCTGACTCGGGTCGGCAGTACTTC. The genes are TRBV19 and TRBJ2-7; D ambiguous. Trimming shortened V by 5 bases and J by 9 bases, and 14 bases separated the two germline ends. Germline CDR1 and CDR2: LNHDA and SQIVND (reference sequence). The CDR3 totals 12 residues.

The V and J genes are TRBV5-3 and TRBJ2-5, with TRBD2 as a possible D gene (6 bases). TRBV5-3 is placed among ORFs of uncertain function. V lost 0 bases and J 2 bases, leaving 11 bases between the germline ends. The CDR3 has 15 residues. CDR3 DNA: TGTGCCAGAAGCTTGGGGCGGGGACCTCAAGAGACCCAGTACTTC. Residues: CARSLGRGPQETQYF.